The 10 T cell receptor beta chains below all came from one sample that was sequenced in a study of CD8+CD57+ T cells in acquired aplastic anemia. For sequencing, patients were chosen who had shown expansion of CD8+CD57+ cells by flow cytometry. Profiling of TCR beta VDJ combinations and CDR3 sequences used genomic DNA as template. TCRdb reprocessed the reads via MiXCR and lists one record per CDR3 protein. The repertoire has hundreds of thousands of distinct CDR3 sequences, over 25% of them found once; the top ten carry roughly 0.89%. Material for sequencing was sorted CD4+, CD8+, or CD8+CD57+ T cells (not recorded which) from PBMCs. The receptor source for this set is a human donor with aplastic anemia.

As concerns this clonotype: The junction departs from the called germline gene at one end, perhaps through a read error. The J gene is TRBJ1-4, the V gene TRBV15; the D gene is possibly TRBD1 (5 bases). This CDR3 has 16 amino acids. Per germline, CDR1 LNHNV and CDR2 YYDKDF (reference sequence). The CDR3 spells CAASRGAGALGSGLFF. In nucleotides, the CDR3 is TGTGCCGCCAGCAGAGGGGCGGGTGCATTGGGATCAGGACTGTTTTTT.

V is TRBV7-2 and J is TRBJ2-1; D remains ambiguous. Germline V gene data show CDR1 as SGHTA and CDR2 as FQGNSA. V was shortened by 2 bases and J by 4 bases, with 12 bases between the two germline ends. There are 15 residues in the CDR3. CDR3 loop: CASSLIRKRYNEQFF. The DNA of the CDR3 is TGTGCCAGCAGCTTAATCAGGAAGAGGTACAATGAGCAGTTCTTC.

This clonotype was seen once. The missing conserved phenylalanine or tryptophan at the end of this CDR3 makes a read error likely. The chain links TRBV5-5 to TRBJ2-6, with 7 bases that match TRBD1. V lost 1 base and J lost 1; bases outside the gene matches: 2. The CDR3 totals 16 residues. CDR1 and CDR2 (germline): SGHKS, YYEKEE (reference sequence). DNA of the CDR3: TGTGCCAGCAGCTTGACAGGGGCTTCTGGGGCCAACGTCCTGACTTCC. Protein product: CASSLTGASGANVLTS.

This clonotype was found once. This sequence joins TRBV7-6 and TRBJ1-2, with D tentatively TRBD1 (6 bases). The germline gives CDR1 SGHVS, CDR2 FNYEAQ. V was trimmed by 2 bases and J by 4 bases, leaving 11 bases between them. This CDR3 is built from 14 residues. CDR3 DNA: TGTGCCAGCAGCTTAACTCGGGACACCTATGGCTACACCTTC. Translated: CASSLTRDTYGYTF.

This chain connects TRBV7-3 to TRBJ2-2; D might be TRBD1 or TRBD2, each matching 5 bases. Germline loops: CDR1 SGHTA, CDR2 FQGTGA. This CDR3 is built from 15 residues. V was clipped by 4 bases and J by 1 base, with 10 bases between them. CDR3 DNA: TGTGCCAGCAGCTCCGGGACCTGGAACACCGGGGAGCTGTTTTTT. Translation gives CASSSGTWNTGELFF.

This clonotype has ten or more counts. This chain uses TRBV24-1 with TRBJ2-7, with TRBD2 identical over 10 bases. The J segment lost 5 bases and the V segment lost 4 bases, leaving 10 bases of the junction unmatched. From germline, CDR1 is KGHDR and CDR2 SFDVKD. CDR3 length: 16 residues. The CDR3: CATSDRSSGSSDEQYF. Written as DNA, the CDR3 is TGTGCCACCAGTGACCGGTCTAGCGGGAGTTCCGACGAGCAGTACTTC.

This clonotype was found many times. The J gene is TRBJ1-1, the V gene TRBV19; D is uncertain. This CDR3 comprises 14 residues. The germline V gene encodes CDR1 LNHDA and CDR2 SQIVND (reference sequence). The V and J ends lost 3 bases and 3 bases respectively, with 11 bases between them. CDR3 DNA sequence: TGTGCCAGTAGTATTGGGCATGGAGACACTGAAGCTTTCTTT. This encodes CASSIGHGDTEAFF.

CDR3 region: CASSLNPTAFSGNTIYF. In DNA, the CDR3 is TGTGCCAGCAGCTTAAATCCGACAGCGTTCTCTGGAAACACCATATATTTT. V and J are TRBV7-8 and TRBJ1-3; a possible D gene is TRBD1 (5 bases). From germline, CDR1 is SGHVS and CDR2 FQNEAQ. The V end lost 2 bases, the J end lost 0 bases, and 14 bases lay between the germline ends. The length of the CDR3 is 17 residues.

The rearrangement uses TRBV29-1 and TRBJ2-7; D uncertain. Germline V gene data show CDR1 as SQVTM and CDR2 as ANQGSEA. The CDR3 loop spans 13 amino acids. V was clipped by 4 bases and J by 0 bases, with 10 bases between them. The CDR3 region has the DNA TGCAGCGTTGTTTTCCCCATCTCCTACGAGCAGTACTTC. Translated, it gives CSVVFPISYEQYF.

This clonotype was counted at least ten times. V is TRBV24-1 and J is TRBJ2-3, with D possibly being TRBD2 (6 bases). Trimming removed 4 bases at V and 5 bases at J, with 15 bases between. Germline CDR1 reads KGHDR; CDR2 reads SFDVKD. This CDR3 is 15 amino acids long. CDR3 DNA sequence: TGTGCCACCAGTGACCTAGGGCGGGAAGGAGATACGCAGTATTTT. Amino acids: CATSDLGREGDTQYF.